This T cell receptor beta chain was identified in a study of blood T cell repertoires in COVID-19. The table came from immunoSEQ multiplex PCR; TCRdb's copy has only in-frame clones and leaves some out. This sample has under 250,000 clones, with around nine tenths found just once. The CDR3 consists of 14 residues. This clone was seen just once. V and J are TRBV21-1 and TRBJ2-7; the table's D call, TRBD1, has no DNA check behind it. TRBV21-1 is a listed pseudogene. The sample comprised peripheral blood. The TCR comes from a woman aged 60-75 years who had recovered from COVID-19. DNA of the CDR3: TGTGCCAGCAGCACACAGGGGCGTAAGTACGAGCAGTACTTC. This translates into CASSTQGRKYEQYF.